Given below is one TCR beta chain in context. Its antigen is currently unknown. The data were taken from a study of vaccination effects on CD4 cells after COVID-19. This CDR3 has 16 residues. CDR1 MGHRA and CDR2 YSYEKL come from the germline V gene. Germline trimming cut 0 bases from V and 4 bases from J; bases unmatched to any gene: 6. Before sequencing, viral peptide pools were used by the ViraFEST assay to expand antigen-specific CD4+ T cells. Researchers isolated CD4+ T cells once approximately eleven days of culture had elapsed. Vaccine recipients had no previous SARS-CoV-2 infection; their nucleocapsid antibodies were negative. This table comes from immunoSEQ multiplex PCR, and its TCRdb copy is limited to in-frame clones, with some not included. The repertoire holds around 66,000 clones, with less than 80% as singletons.

The chain uses TRBV4-1 and TRBJ1-3; 7 bases fit TRBD1. Sequencing was performed on CD4+ T cells from PBMCs cultured with HCoV-OC43 spike peptides, taken before COVID-19 vaccination. The sample's subset: HCoV-OC43 spike overlapping peptide pool stimulation. The TCR originated in a human donor who received a COVID-19 vaccine. The CDR3 DNA is TGCGCCAGCAGCCAAGATGTGCAAGGGGGCGGAAACACCATATATTTT. Its translation: CASSQDVQGGGNTIYF.